The rows below give T cell receptor beta chains drawn from one sample of a study of cytomegalovirus exposure and HLA in healthy donors. TCRdb's table, derived via immunoSEQ multiplex PCR, lists solely in-frame clones and lacks some. This table has hundreds of thousands of clones, roughly nine tenths appearing once. Sequencing was performed on PBMCs. These receptors all come from a man between 18 and 29 years old in good health and CMV-seropositive. Each CDR3 is given with its conserved first and last residue. The D gene is left open where the match is weak. The size entry is marked missing in some rows and otherwise reads once, few, many or a size class.

size	V	D	J	DNA	CDR3
.	TRBV6-1	.	TRBJ2-7	TGTGCCAGCAGGACCCTCGGCCACTACGAGCAGTACTTC	CASRTLGHYEQYF
.	TRBV5-1	.	TRBJ2-3	TGCGCCAGCAGCGGAGCCAGCGGCTTCGGGACAGATACGCAGTATTTT	CASSGASGFGTDTQYF
.	TRBV10-3	.	TRBJ2-7	TGTGCCATCAGTCGGACAGAGTCCTCCTACGAGCAGTACTTC	CAISRTESSYEQYF
.	TRBV27	TRBD2	TRBJ2-3	TGTGCCAACAGTTTGGCTAGCGGGAGCCATCGGACAGATACGCAGTATTTT	CANSLASGSHRTDTQYF
.	TRBV14	.	TRBJ2-5	TGTGCCAGCAGCCAACTGGAGACCCAGTACTTC	CASSQLETQYF
.	TRBV9	.	TRBJ2-1	TGTGCCAGCAGCGTAGGGCAGGGAAACTACAATGAGCAGTTCTTC	CASSVGQGNYNEQFF
.	TRBV4-2	TRBD1	TRBJ2-7	TGTGCCAGCAGCCAAGGGTCTTGGAGAGACAGGGACTACGAGCAGTACTTC	CASSQGSWRDRDYEQYF
.	TRBV18	.	TRBJ1-3	TGTGCCAGCTCACCCCCAGGGTATTCTGGAAACACCATATATTTT	CASSPPGYSGNTIYF
once	TRBV20-1	.	TRBJ2-5	TGCAGTGCTCAAAGGGAGACCCAGTACTTC	CSAQRETQYF
.	TRBV16	.	TRBJ2-7	TGTGCCAGCAGCCAAGGCGCGCAGTACTTC	CASSQGAQYF
once	TRBV4-2	.	TRBJ1-3	TGTGCCAGCAGCCAAGATGTAGGGGCTGGAAACACCATATATTTT	CASSQDVGAGNTIYF
.	TRBV2	.	TRBJ2-1	TGTGCCAGCAGTAAACTAGCCTACAATGAGCAGTTCTTC	CASSKLAYNEQFF
many	TRBV14	TRBD2	TRBJ2-7	TGTGCCAGCAGCACGGGGACTAGCGGGACCGAGCAGTACTTC	CASSTGTSGTEQYF
.	TRBV7-6	.	TRBJ1-2	TGTGCCAGCAGCTTAGGAGGACGGCAAAACTATGGCTACACCTTC	CASSLGGRQNYGYTF
few	TRBV5-4	.	TRBJ2-3	TGTGCCAGCAGCTTGTACCCCACAGATACGCAGTATTTT	CASSLYPTDTQYF
.	TRBV4-2	.	TRBJ1-4	TGTGCCAGCAGCCAAGGGCAGGGACATGAAAAACTGTTTTTT	CASSQGQGHEKLFF
.	TRBV11-3	.	TRBJ2-3	TGTGCCAGCAGCTTAGGTCTCGGTACAGATACGCAGTATTTT	CASSLGLGTDTQYF
.	TRBV10-3	TRBD2	TRBJ2-1	TGTGCCATCAGTGAGTCGGGGGGACTATACAATGAGCAGTTCTTC	CAISESGGLYNEQFF
.	TRBV5-4	.	TRBJ2-1	TGTGCCAGCAGCTTGGTGCAAGAGGGCGGTGAGCAGTTCTTC	CASSLVQEGGEQFF
.	TRBV10-2	.	TRBJ1-5	TGCGCCAGCAGTCCACGCGGACAGAGCAATCAGCCCCAGCATTTT	CASSPRGQSNQPQHF
.	TRBV4-2	TRBD1	TRBJ1-1	TGTGCCAGCAGCCAAGGGGACAGGGATGATACTGAAGCTTTCTTT	CASSQGDRDDTEAFF